This TCR beta chain was observed in a study of cytomegalovirus exposure and HLA in healthy donors. This clone has more than one count but fewer than ten. Its antigen is unknown. Losses at the gene ends were 4 bases for V and 1 base for J; bases not matched to a gene: 3. Germline assignment: CDR1 SGHDT and CDR2 YYEEEE. This CDR3 is 15 amino acids long. It was with 60 Vbeta and 13 Jbeta primers that the PCR ran. Here immunoSEQ multiplex PCR was the method, and the copy in TCRdb shows in-frame clones only, minus some. The sample consists of roughly 110,000 clones, just under 75% of them appearing once. Broader study findings: A later analysis found common viral pathogens apparently linked to several of the most significant clusters.

This receptor was obtained from a human donor in good health. The specimen sequenced was PBMCs. The chain recombines TRBV5-6 with TRBJ2-2; 8 bases are a match to TRBD2. CDR3: CASSHLAGNTGELFF. CDR3 DNA: TGTGCCAGCAGCCATCTAGCGGGGAACACCGGGGAGCTGTTTTTT.